Given below is one TCR beta chain in context. The antigen it recognizes is unknown. Nothing much larger sits one base from this clone, and base qualities are not available. The CDR3 covers 15 residues, taking in both the cysteine and the phenylalanine. This entry keeps only the CDR3 DNA: 45 bases, framed from base 1. In the germline V gene, CDR1 corresponds to MRHNA and CDR2 to SNTAGT. The junction carries 16 bases between V and J, which are trimmed by 4 bases and 4 bases respectively. This entry comes from a study of cytomegalovirus exposure and HLA in healthy donors (dated 2017 in TCRdb). Study-wide context: According to an earlier analysis of around 600 of the donors, 150 million to 200 million T cells yielded 100 million or so unique TCR beta sequences and about 300 Gb of sequence data. Roughly 300 gigabases of sequencing data and around 80 million unique TCR sequences made up an early release that covered fewer than 650 HLA-typed donors. Of the roughly 420 genotyped donors, 75% to 85% were placed in the genetic ancestry cluster associated with self-reported Caucasian donors. The aim of the study was to test whether cataloging public T cell receptors could identify signatures of past pathogen exposure. Using immunosequencing, the study profiled T cell repertoires from fewer than 850 subjects and related those repertoires to cytomegalovirus serostatus. Besides the first cohort of 666 subjects, a separate validation cohort made up of 95 to 150 different subjects was used. High-throughput TCR immunosequencing, statistical association of individual TCRs with disease status, and machine learning were combined to predict cytomegalovirus infection status. In a later analysis, previously published TCR beta repertoires from 600 to 850 donors were re-analyzed and high-resolution HLA genotyping was added so that TCR occurrence patterns could be studied. In the later analysis, no new phenotypic data were used to find candidate immune exposures; instead, reliance was placed on TCR beta sequences and their occurrence across donors. In an earlier analysis of 587 of the donors, high-throughput TCR beta sequencing was used to judge whether each TCR beta V gene segment behaved as functional or pseudogenic. Alongside the repertoire data, information on donor age, sex, ethnicity and CMV serostatus was compiled. Genome-wide SNP genotypes for about 60% of the roughly 700 donors were used in a later genetic analysis, which treated that subset as a discovery cohort. Every discovery cohort repertoire had been produced on one sequencing platform. HLA typing included class I and class II loci at four-digit resolution. Typing coverage differed by locus: A, B, C, DRB1 and DQB1 were typed in about 620-630 donors, DQA1 in roughly 500, DPA1 in 600 to 610, and DPB1 in around 440. Because of strong linkage in the cohort, four to six DR-DQ haplotypes were treated as single units for association and clustering. Across 398 genotyped donors of the cohort, an average of roughly 250,000 unique TCR beta nucleotide sequences per donor were sequenced, and about a sixth of those sequences were non-productive.

Libraries were constructed by the immunoSEQ multiplex PCR assay. A mixture of 60 forward primers for TCR Vbeta segments and 13 reverse primers for TCR Jbeta segments was used in the multiplex PCR. A multiplex PCR assay on genomic DNA amplified the CDR3 region of rearranged TCR beta genes. On the Illumina HiSeq System, the amplified TCR beta libraries were sequenced as 87-base-pair reads. The authors processed their data as follows. A later analysis counted some 74 million unique TCR beta chains across the 666 repertoires, and 9.5 million to 11 million of these chains were shared by at least two donors. Raw reads were error-corrected and collapsed into unique sequences with a nearest-neighbor algorithm that merged closely related sequences to remove PCR and sequencing errors. V, D and J gene segments were assigned by aligning CDR3 sequences to IMGT reference sequences. For a sequence to be retained, at least a six-nucleotide match to both a V gene segment and a J gene segment was required. Rearrangements were classified as productive when the CDR3 lacked stop codons and remained in frame with V and J, and all other rearrangements were classified as non-productive. Following IMGT convention, CDR3 was defined as the stretch from the second conserved V-encoded cysteine to the conserved J-encoded phenylalanine. The earlier analysis of about 610 of the donors excluded any sequence lacking an unambiguous match to a single V gene segment. An earlier analysis of approximately 590 of the donors classified V segments as functional when productive rearrangements were above 56.7% and as segregating when the standard deviation between donors was above 5%. A statistical classification framework was built for diagnosing cytomegalovirus status from the catalog of TCR beta chain sequences. In a later analysis, V and J genes were assigned by comparing TCR nucleotide sequences against IMGT/GENE-DB human TR gene sequences. Using the TCRdist pipeline, a later analysis assigned CDR3 sequences along with most-parsimonious VDJ recombination scenarios. A later analysis defined each TCR beta chain by its CDR3 amino acid sequence plus V-gene family, and excluded reads lacking a unique V-gene family. To address suspected cross-contamination and a sequencing artifact, a later analysis removed 592 highly shared, low-generation-probability nucleotide sequences. In a later analysis, a clonal expansion index for each public chain was calculated from normalized within-repertoire ranks of inferred template counts. In a later analysis, generation probabilities were computed with a VDJ recombination model fitted to out-of-frame rearrangements, and the resulting probabilities were checked against IGoR. In a later analysis, TCR-TCR, TCR-HLA and TCR-CMV co-occurrence was scored with hypergeometric tests, and a repertoire-size bias correction was applied to TCR pairs. False discovery rates were estimated in a later analysis by permuting HLA or CMV assignments 20 times. In a later analysis, co-occurring TCRs were grouped using DBSCAN, with TCRdist sequence similarity added in when clustering inside HLA-allele-positive subsets. Repertoires with fewer than 30,000 or more than 120,000 public chains, plus five repertoires with anomalous nucleotide sharing, were excluded from co-occurrence clustering. In TCRdb, the immuneACCESS table is reduced to in-frame sequences with V and J assigned. These tables do not hold every clone; where another copy was compared, an unresolved V gene accounts for under half, and the others remain unexplained. V and J calls and clone size come straight from that table; D and trimming were deduced from the DNA. A total of some 110,000 clones appear in this sample, more than 75% of them only once. The ten largest clones represent more than 1.5% of the sample.

Points the paper makes about the study in general: According to a later genetic analysis, donors in an Asian-associated ancestry cluster had fewer N-insertions in productive TCRs than the roughly 700-donor mean. A further reported finding was that TCR beta sequences accurately predicted the HLA-A and HLA-B alleles for most subjects in the first cohort. Broadly in line with IMGT annotations, most TCR beta V segments showed up in productive rearrangements about 87% or about 30% of the time in an earlier analysis of roughly 590 of the donors. The study listed approximately 160 TCR beta chains as associated with cytomegalovirus. Compared with equally common non-associated chains, HLA-associated TCR beta chains in a later analysis were more clonally expanded and had lower generation probabilities. Linkage disequilibrium might explain the correlated functional status among segregating V segments, but an unknown experimental factor could not be excluded. An association between a missense DCLRE1C variant and V-gene and J-gene trimming of TCR beta chains was found in a later genetic analysis and replicated in an independent cohort. The earlier analysis of 587 of the donors excluded about 16 rarely observed V segments, including chromosome 9 orphons, because counts were too low. The presence/absence analyses assumed that sequencing depth was roughly uniform across donors, and that assumption may not be true. CMV serostatus was the only immune exposure information available for the cohort. In a later analysis, most CMV-associated TCR beta chains were found to appear HLA-restricted, with HLA associations seemingly driven largely by CMV exposure. According to the authors, the approach could potentially be generalized to other disease states and immunological phenotypes. Because some donors lacked HLA typing at each locus, the association tests relied only on the typed subset. At a false discovery rate of 0.05, a later analysis linked fewer than 20,000 TCR beta sequences to specific HLA alleles. When HLA alleles, especially DR and DQ, strongly co-occurred, attributing TCR associations to individual alleles was difficult. The sequencing pipeline was judged likely to have produced a cluster of highly shared sequence variants as a technical artifact. According to a later analysis, TCR association rates differed among HLA loci, with DRB1 alleles showing the most associated TCRs and HLA-C alleles showing the fewest. According to a later analysis, parvovirus B19, influenza, CMV and Epstein-Barr virus appeared linked to several top co-occurrence clusters. This cohort had only TCR beta chains sequenced, and the lack of alpha or paired-chain data limited which features could be detected. The classifier was reported to diagnose cytomegalovirus status with high specificity and sensitivity in both the original and validation cohorts. Some IMGT-functional V segments, including TRBV6-2 and TRBV6-3, could not be told apart with the 87-base-pair reads, so those segments were excluded. A few of the identified cytomegalovirus-associated TCR beta chains were confirmed in vitro to be specific for cytomegalovirus antigens. Most TCR sequences were observed very rarely across donors, whereas some public TCRs were present in many individuals.

The cohort consisted of fewer than 700 healthy bone marrow donors. All cohort members were sampled while nominally healthy, although unrecorded immune exposures were likely present. The donor tested CMV seronegative, placing the donor among the 350 to 400 seronegative members of the cohort. A peripheral blood sample was provided by each donor, and peripheral blood mononuclear cells were used for TCR beta sequencing. The Qiagen DNeasy Blood Extraction Kit was used to extract genomic DNA from the blood cell samples. Source material: PBMCs. Here the chain combines TRBV6-4 and TRBJ1-1; the D region possibly corresponds to TRBD1 (5 bases align). The TCR originated in a woman between 40 and 50 years old in good health and CMV-seronegative. CDR3 loop: CASSVDFPGGTEAFF. The nucleotides are TGTGCCAGCAGTGTAGACTTCCCGGGGGGCACTGAAGCTTTCTTT.